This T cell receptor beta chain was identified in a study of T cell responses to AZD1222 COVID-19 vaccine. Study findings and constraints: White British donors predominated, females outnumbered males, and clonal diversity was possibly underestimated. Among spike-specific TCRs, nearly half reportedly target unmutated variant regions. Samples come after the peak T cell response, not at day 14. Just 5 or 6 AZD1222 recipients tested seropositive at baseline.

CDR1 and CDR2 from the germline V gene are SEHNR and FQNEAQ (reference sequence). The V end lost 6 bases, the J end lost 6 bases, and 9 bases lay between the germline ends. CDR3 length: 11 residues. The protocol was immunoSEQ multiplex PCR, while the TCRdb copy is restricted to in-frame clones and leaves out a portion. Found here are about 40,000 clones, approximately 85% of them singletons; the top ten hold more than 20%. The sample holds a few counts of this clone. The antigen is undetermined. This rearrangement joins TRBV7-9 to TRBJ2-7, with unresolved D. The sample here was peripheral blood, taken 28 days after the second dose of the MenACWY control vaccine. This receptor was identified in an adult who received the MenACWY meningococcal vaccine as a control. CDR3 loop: CASSYEAEQYF. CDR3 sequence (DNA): TGTGCCAGCAGTTACGAGGCCGAGCAGTACTTC.